Shown below are 30 T cell receptor beta chains from a single sample sequenced in a study of cytomegalovirus exposure and HLA in healthy donors. Amplification used 60 Vbeta primers and 13 Jbeta primers. The method was immunoSEQ multiplex PCR; TCRdb's version includes in-frame clones alone and lacks a portion of them. The table includes 99,000 or so clones, 65% to 80% detected once. The material sequenced was PBMCs. The receptors originated from a male donor in good health and CMV-seronegative.

In its sample, this clone was seen a few times. The rearrangement joins TRBV6-1 to TRBJ1-2, with D hard to call. The germline gives CDR1 MNHNS, CDR2 SASEGT. V was cut by 0 bases and J by 3 bases, with 8 bases left in between. The CDR3 extends over 14 amino acids. The CDR3 DNA reads as TGTGCCAGCAGTGAAGCGGAGGGTTACTATGGCTACACCTTC. Translating it yields CASSEAEGYYGYTF.

This chain links TRBV7-9 with TRBJ2-5; 14 bases are shared with TRBD2. Matching the DNA end better, TRBJ2-7 makes the J call doubtful. CDR1 is SEHNR, CDR2 FQNEAQ, per germline (reference sequence). This CDR3 has 16 amino acids. CDR3 loop: CASSPPGLAGAHEQYF. DNA of the CDR3: TGTGCCAGCAGCCCTCCGGGACTAGCGGGAGCCCACGAGCAGTACTTC.

The rearrangement joins TRBV7-8 to TRBJ2-5; TRBD2 aligns across 9 bases. This CDR3 contains 16 residues. Trimming took 5 bases from V and 1 from J; bases not matched to a gene: 8. The germline CDR1 and CDR2 sequences are SGHVS and FQNEAQ. CDR3 sequence: CASSPRLAGIQETQYF. CDR3 DNA sequence: TGTGCCAGCAGCCCCAGGCTAGCGGGGATCCAAGAGACCCAGTACTTC.

The V call is TRBV7-9, the J call TRBJ1-1, with 8 bases lining up with TRBD1. Trimming took 4 bases from V and 12 from J; bases not matched to a gene: 4. Germline V CDR1 and CDR2: SEHNR, FQNEAQ (reference sequence). The CDR3 runs 11 residues. The CDR3 protein is CASSSGQGSFF. The CDR3 coding sequence is TGTGCCAGCAGCTCCGGACAGGGATCTTTCTTT.

The V gene is TRBV5-5, the J gene TRBJ2-7; TRBD2 aligns across 7 bases. The J segment lost 3 bases and the V segment lost 2 bases, leaving 11 bases of the junction unmatched. The CDR3 has 16 amino acids. Germline CDR1 reads SGHKS; CDR2 reads YYEKEE (reference sequence). Here the CDR3 reads CASSLAPSGIYYEQYF. CDR3 sequence (DNA): TGTGCCAGCAGCTTAGCTCCAAGCGGGATTTACTACGAGCAGTACTTC.

V is TRBV7-3 and J is TRBJ2-1; perhaps TRBD2 as D (6 bases). Per germline, CDR1 SGHTA and CDR2 FQGTGA. V was clipped by 3 bases and J by 9 bases, with 9 bases between them. The CDR3 spans 12 residues. The CDR3 DNA sequence: TGTGCCAGCAGCTTGGGACTCAGTGAGCAGTTCTTC. Translation gives CASSLGLSEQFF.

The chain links TRBV28 to TRBJ1-2; D not resolved. V was shortened by 5 bases and J by 5 bases, with 12 bases between the two germline ends. CDR1 and CDR2 (germline): MDHEN, SYDVKM. The CDR3 covers 13 residues. Here the CDR3 DNA reads TGTGCCAGCAGTGCTGTGGCTCCTTATGGCTACACCTTC. This codes for CASSAVAPYGYTF.

This chain links TRBV6-5 with TRBJ2-5; 8 nucleotides agree with TRBD1. The J call is uncertain, as TRBJ2-7 better fits the DNA end. The CDR3 spans 14 residues. Germline CDR1 is MNHEY and CDR2 is SVGAGI. The CDR3 loop reads CASTHTQGAGEQYF. The CDR3 DNA sequence: TGTGCCAGCACACATACTCAGGGGGCGGGCGAGCAGTACTTC.

The chain employs TRBV7-2 and TRBJ2-7, with 9 bases lining up with TRBD1. The CDR3 loop spans 13 amino acids. Trimming cost V 5 bases and J 2 bases; bases outside gene matches: 1. Germline assignment: CDR1 SGHTA and CDR2 FQGNSA. CDR3 amino acids: CASSRTGAYEQYF. The DNA of the CDR3 is TGTGCCAGCAGCCGGACAGGGGCCTACGAGCAGTACTTC.

With respect to this clone: The junction departs from the called germline gene at one end, perhaps through a read error. The chain combines TRBV30 with TRBJ2-1; TRBD2 aligns across 11 bases. CDR1 GTSNPN and CDR2 SVGIG come from the germline V gene (reference sequence). The CDR3 runs to 15 residues. The CDR3, as DNA: TGTGCCTGGAGTATTGGGACTAGCGGCCCGAATGGGCAGTTCTTC. This sequence encodes CAWSIGTSGPNGQFF.

The chain recombines TRBV9 with TRBJ1-1, with no clear D. V was cut by 0 bases and J by 4 bases, with 16 bases left in between. The V gene's germline CDR1 is SGDLS and CDR2 YYNGEE. The CDR3 runs to 16 residues. In DNA form, the CDR3 reads TGTGCCAGCAGCGTAGAGGAACACTACGTGGGCACTGAAGCTTTCTTT. Its translation: CASSVEEHYVGTEAFF.

This clone showed up just a few times. The chain uses TRBV7-9 and TRBJ2-7; TRBD2 might be the D (5 bases). CDR3 length: 16 residues. Germline V gives CDR1 SEHNR, CDR2 FQNEAQ (reference sequence). V lost 6 bases and J 2 bases, leaving 20 bases between the germline ends. The CDR3 region has the DNA TGTGCCAGCAGACCTATAGACTACTCATTTACCTACGAGCAGTACTTC. Its translation is CASRPIDYSFTYEQYF.

This chain connects TRBV6-5 to TRBJ2-1, with D maybe TRBD1 (6 bases). CDR3 length: 13 residues. Germline V gives CDR1 MNHEY, CDR2 SVGAGI. V was cut by 7 bases and J by 4 bases, with 11 bases left in between. The CDR3 reads CASKRGNYNEQFF. The CDR3 DNA sequence: TGTGCCAGCAAAAGGGGGAATTACAATGAGCAGTTCTTC.

The rearrangement uses TRBV27 and TRBJ2-7, with TRBD1 matching 9 bases. The CDR3 length is 15 residues. Germline loops: CDR1 MNHEY, CDR2 SMNVEV (reference sequence). Trimming removed 4 bases from V and 4 bases from J; junction bases left unmatched: 8. The CDR3 spells CASSSPGQGKYEQYF. CDR3 sequence (DNA): TGTGCCAGCAGTTCCCCGGGACAGGGCAAGTACGAGCAGTACTTC.

This clone was seen once. J is TRBJ1-5 and V is TRBV29-1; 9 bases are a match to TRBD1. The CDR3 spans 13 residues. Germline CDR1 and CDR2: SQVTM and ANQGSEA. J lost 7 bases, V lost 4 bases, and 5 bases had no gene match. CDR3 sequence: CSVGDREGQPQHF. CDR3 DNA sequence: TGCAGCGTTGGGGACAGGGAAGGGCAGCCCCAGCATTTT.

The chain is built from TRBV29-1 and TRBJ2-5, with TRBD2 as a possible D gene (6 bases). V was cut by 7 bases and J by 5 bases, with 17 bases left in between. There are 13 residues in the CDR3. Germline values: CDR1 SQVTM, CDR2 ANQGSEA. CDR3 protein: CSASLARLETQYF. Written as DNA, the CDR3 is TGCAGCGCTTCACTAGCCCGACTGGAGACCCAGTACTTC.

The V and J genes are TRBV28 and TRBJ2-1; unclear D gene. Germline CDR1 reads MDHEN; CDR2 reads SYDVKM. Trimming took 1 base from V and 4 from J, leaving 8 bases between them. The CDR3 totals 14 residues. CDR3 amino acids: CASSLYPEYNEQFF. The CDR3 region has the DNA TGTGCCAGCAGTTTATATCCCGAGTACAATGAGCAGTTCTTC.

In this sample, this clone turned up a few times. The V gene is TRBV6-1, the J gene TRBJ2-2; 7 bases are a match to TRBD1. V lost 4 bases to trimming and J lost 1 base; unmatched junction nucleotides: 0. CDR3 length: 14 residues. Germline V lookup: CDR1 MNHNS, CDR2 SASEGT. The CDR3 reads CASSGTGNTGELFF. CDR3 DNA: TGTGCCAGCAGTGGGACAGGGAACACCGGGGAGCTGTTTTTT.

The chain recombines TRBV28 with TRBJ1-5; TRBD1 is a possible D gene (5 bases). The CDR3 is made up of 14 amino acids. V shed 3 bases and J shed 9 bases, with 15 bases lying between them. The germline CDR1 and CDR2 sequences are MDHEN and SYDVKM. The CDR3 loop reads CASSFGRPTGPQHF. The DNA for the CDR3 is TGTGCCAGCAGTTTCGGCAGGCCAACAGGGCCCCAGCATTTT.

The chain has TRBV7-9 and TRBJ1-4, with D tentatively TRBD1 (6 bases). The CDR3 totals 14 residues. The V end was cut by 3 bases, the J end by 5 bases, with 10 bases between. CDR1 is SEHNR and CDR2 is FQNEAQ in the germline V gene (reference sequence). The CDR3 nucleotides read TGTGCCAGCAGCTTCAGGGGTGGAAATGAAAAACTGTTTTTT. It is translated as CASSFRGGNEKLFF.

The chain couples TRBV7-8 to TRBJ2-5, with D perhaps TRBD2 (5 bases). The DNA end is more similar to TRBJ2-7, so the J call may be wrong. The CDR3 covers 14 residues. From germline, CDR1 is SGHVS and CDR2 FQNEAQ. CDR3 sequence: CASSFRRDSYEQYF. The CDR3 coding sequence is TGTGCCAGCAGCTTTCGACGGGACTCCTACGAGCAGTACTTC.

This clone was recorded at least ten times. This rearrangement joins TRBV19 to TRBJ2-7, with D possibly being TRBD2 (6 bases). There are 15 residues in the CDR3. CDR1 and CDR2 (germline): LNHDA, SQIVND (reference sequence). V dropped 4 bases and J dropped 0 bases, with 13 bases sitting between them. CDR3: CASSRLPGSSYEQYF. The CDR3 DNA reads TGTGCCAGTAGTAGACTTCCCGGGAGCTCCTACGAGCAGTACTTC.

This chain connects TRBV19 to TRBJ2-5; perhaps TRBD1 as D (6 bases). The CDR3 spans 14 residues. Germline V gene data show CDR1 as LNHDA and CDR2 as SQIVND (reference sequence). Trimming took off 1 base at V and 4 bases at J, with 10 bases between the two ends. This CDR3 reads CASSIVSRGETQYF. As DNA, the CDR3 is TGTGCCAGTAGTATAGTATCCAGGGGAGAGACCCAGTACTTC.

The rearrangement joins TRBV28 to TRBJ1-2; possible D gene TRBD1, 6 bases. The germline gives CDR1 MDHEN, CDR2 SYDVKM. V lost 3 bases to trimming and J lost 8 bases, with 13 bases between them. CDR3 length: 13 amino acids. CDR3 DNA: TGTGCCAGCAGTTTTTACCCCAGGGGCGGCTACACCTTC. It encodes CASSFYPRGGYTF.

The gene calls are TRBV9 and TRBJ1-4; D is possibly TRBD1 (6 bases). Germline CDR1 reads SGDLS; CDR2 reads YYNGEE. The V end lost 3 bases, the J end lost 7 bases, and 13 bases lay between the germline ends. This CDR3 is built from 14 residues. The CDR3 sequence: CASSARGRGEKLFF. The CDR3 DNA sequence: TGTGCCAGCAGCGCCAGGGGAAGGGGTGAAAAACTGTTTTTT.

The chain carries TRBV7-2 and TRBJ1-5; no definite D call. V shed 2 bases and J shed 5 bases, with 7 bases lying between them. Germline CDR1 SGHTA, CDR2 FQGNSA. This CDR3 has 13 amino acids. The CDR3 spells CASSLFRDQPQHF. The CDR3 DNA follows: TGTGCCAGCAGCTTATTCCGAGATCAGCCCCAGCATTTT.

J is TRBJ1-2 and V is TRBV6-4; D is uncertain. Trimming cost V 0 bases and J 7 bases, with 15 bases left between them. CDR3 length equals 15 residues. The germline CDR1 and CDR2 sequences are MRHNA and SNTAGT. CDR3 sequence: CASSDSGGNNGGYTF. Here the CDR3 DNA reads TGTGCCAGCAGTGACTCTGGAGGGAATAATGGTGGCTACACCTTC.

In its sample, this clone was seen a few times. V gene TRBV4-1 combines with J gene TRBJ2-7; 7 bases fit TRBD2. The CDR3 runs 15 residues. V trimming: 1 base; J trimming: 5 bases; junction bases outside the gene matches: 8. Germline lookup yields CDR1 MGHRA and CDR2 YSYEKL. Here the CDR3 reads CASSQVGGGGDEQYF. The DNA of the CDR3 is TGCGCCAGCAGCCAAGTCGGCGGGGGAGGCGACGAGCAGTACTTC.

The CDR3 sequence is CASSSGAATNEKLFF. DNA for the CDR3: TGCGCCAGCAGTTCAGGGGCGGCAACTAATGAAAAACTGTTTTTT. The chain combines TRBV5-1 with TRBJ1-4, with D maybe TRBD1 (6 bases). This CDR3 comprises 15 residues. The germline CDR1 and CDR2 sequences are SGHRS and YFSETQ. V was cut by 5 bases and J by 0 bases, with 11 bases left in between. Using reference TRBV5-1 and TRBJ1-4 for the parts outside the CDR3, the full variable domain is KAGVTQTPRYLIKTRGQQVTLSCSPISGHRSVSWYQQTPGQGLQFLFEYFSETQRNKGNFPGRFSGRQFSNSRSEMNVSTLELGDSALYLCASSSGAATNEKLFFGSGTQLSVL.

This chain uses TRBV5-1 with TRBJ2-5, with 10 nucleotides matching TRBD1. The junction had 6 bases not matched to a gene; V was cut back by 0 bases and J by 4 bases. The CDR3 covers 16 residues. Germline-derived CDR1 and CDR2 are SGHRS and YFSETQ. DNA of the CDR3: TGCGCCAGCAGCTTGGTGGGACAGGGGATTTTAGAGACCCAGTACTTC. Translation gives CASSLVGQGILETQYF.